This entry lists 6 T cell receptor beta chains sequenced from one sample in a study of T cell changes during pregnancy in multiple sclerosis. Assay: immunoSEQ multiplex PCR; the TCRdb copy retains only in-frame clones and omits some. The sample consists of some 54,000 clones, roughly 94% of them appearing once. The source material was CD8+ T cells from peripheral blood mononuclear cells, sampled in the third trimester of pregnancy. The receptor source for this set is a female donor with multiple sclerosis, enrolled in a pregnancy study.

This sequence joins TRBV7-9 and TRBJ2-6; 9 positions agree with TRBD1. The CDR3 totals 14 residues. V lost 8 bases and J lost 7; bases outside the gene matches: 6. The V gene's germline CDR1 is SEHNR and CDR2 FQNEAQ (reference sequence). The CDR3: CASQQGAGANVLTF. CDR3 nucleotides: TGTGCCAGCCAACAGGGGGCAGGTGCCAACGTCCTGACTTTC. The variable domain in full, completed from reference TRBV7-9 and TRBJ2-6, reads DTGVSQNPRHKITKRGQNVTFRCDPISEHNRLYWYRQTLGQGPEFLTYFQNEAQLEKSRLLSDRFSAERPKGSFSTLEIQRTEQGDSAMYLCASQQGAGANVLTFGAGSRLTVL.

The CDR3 nucleotides are TGTGCCAGCAGCAACGGGGGACTGGGGTATAGGAACAATCAGCCCCAGCATTTT. Protein sequence: CASSNGGLGYRNNQPQHF. This chain uses TRBV21-1 with TRBJ1-5. TRBV21-1 is labeled a pseudogene. The CDR3 has 18 amino acids.

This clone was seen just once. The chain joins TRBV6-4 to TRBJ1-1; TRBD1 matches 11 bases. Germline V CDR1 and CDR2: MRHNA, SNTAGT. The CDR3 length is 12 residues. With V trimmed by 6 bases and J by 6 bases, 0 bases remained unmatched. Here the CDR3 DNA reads TGTGCCAGCAGGGGACAGGGGGCTGAAGCTTTCTTT. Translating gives CASRGQGAEAFF.

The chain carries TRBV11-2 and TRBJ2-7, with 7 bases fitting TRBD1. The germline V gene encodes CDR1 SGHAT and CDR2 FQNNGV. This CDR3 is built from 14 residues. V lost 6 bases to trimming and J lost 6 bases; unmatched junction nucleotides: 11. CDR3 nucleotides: TGTGCCAGCAGAAGAGGGGGCCATCTCAGCGAGCAGTACTTC. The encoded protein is CASRRGGHLSEQYF.

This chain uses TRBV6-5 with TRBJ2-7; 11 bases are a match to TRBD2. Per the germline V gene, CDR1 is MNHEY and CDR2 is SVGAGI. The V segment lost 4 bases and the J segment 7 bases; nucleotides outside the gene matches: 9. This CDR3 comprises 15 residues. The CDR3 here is CASSSGTSGGREQYF. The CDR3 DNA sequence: TGTGCCAGCAGTTCGGGGACTAGCGGCGGGCGGGAGCAGTACTTC.

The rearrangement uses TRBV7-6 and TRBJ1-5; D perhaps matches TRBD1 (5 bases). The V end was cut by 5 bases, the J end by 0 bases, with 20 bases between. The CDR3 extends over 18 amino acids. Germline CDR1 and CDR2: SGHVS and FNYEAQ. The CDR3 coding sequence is TGTGCCAGCAGCCGGGGGGTTCGGGGACGATATAGCAATCAGCCCCAGCATTTT. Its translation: CASSRGVRGRYSNQPQHF. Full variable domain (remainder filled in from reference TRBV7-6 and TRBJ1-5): GAGVSQSPRYKVTKRGQDVALRCDPISGHVSLYWYRQALGQGPEFLTYFNYEAQQDKSGLPNDRFSAERPEGSISTLTIQRTEQRDSAMYRCASSRGVRGRYSNQPQHFGDGTRLSIL.